These 29 T cell receptor beta chains originate from one sample sequenced in a study of shared T cell receptors in the human thymus. Data came from immunoSEQ multiplex PCR; TCRdb stores just in-frame clones and leaves some out. Among roughly 410,000 clones listed, approximately 95% were seen once. Sample: thymocytes. These receptors were collected from a human donor.

V and J are TRBV19 and TRBJ2-3, with TRBD1 matching 12 bases. CDR3 length: 18 amino acids. V was clipped by 7 bases and J by 5 bases; unmatched bases: 16. Germline V gene sequence: CDR1 LNHDA, CDR2 SQIVND (reference sequence). CDR3 in amino acids: CASIGPGQGAWVEDTQYF. The CDR3 DNA reads TGTGCCAGTATTGGGCCGGGACAGGGGGCTTGGGTCGAAGATACGCAGTATTTT.

J is TRBJ2-2 and V is TRBV7-2; 11 bases fit TRBD2. Trimming removed 5 bases from V and 2 bases from J; junction bases left unmatched: 4. The CDR3 is 16 residues long. Germline CDR1 reads SGHTA; CDR2 reads FQGNSA. Here the CDR3 reads CASSPRLAGNTGELFF. The CDR3, as DNA: TGTGCCAGCAGCCCCCGACTAGCGGGAAACACCGGGGAGCTGTTTTTT.

The chain joins TRBV19 to TRBJ1-2; D remains ambiguous. V lost 3 bases, J lost 4 bases, and 9 bases lay in between. CDR1 LNHDA and CDR2 SQIVND come from the germline V gene (reference sequence). This CDR3 region has 13 residues. The CDR3 reads CASSIVGVYGYTF. The DNA of the CDR3 is TGTGCCAGTAGTATTGTGGGAGTCTATGGCTACACCTTC.

The DNA of the CDR3 is TGTGCCAGCAGGGACAGGGTTTCCTACGAGCAGTACTTC. This sequence encodes CASRDRVSYEQYF. The chain has TRBV6-1 and TRBJ2-7; 8 nucleotides align to TRBD1. The CDR3 spans 13 residues. Trimming removed 6 bases from V and 1 base from J; junction bases left unmatched: 2. The germline V gene encodes CDR1 MNHNS and CDR2 SASEGT.

This clone has a handful of counts. V and J are TRBV27 and TRBJ2-7; D possibly matches TRBD1 or TRBD2 (5 bases each). The CDR3 runs to 14 residues. Trimming removed 2 bases from V and 5 bases from J, with 13 bases in between. Germline CDR1 reads MNHEY; CDR2 reads SMNVEV (reference sequence). The CDR3 loop reads CASSLQPGTDEQYF. The CDR3 nucleotides read TGTGCCAGCAGTTTACAACCGGGGACGGACGAGCAGTACTTC.

The chain has TRBV7-2 and TRBJ2-1; D not resolved. Trimming pared 4 bases from V and 9 bases from J, leaving 19 bases between. This CDR3 has 15 residues. Germline assignment: CDR1 SGHTA and CDR2 FQGNSA. The CDR3 region has the DNA TGTGCCAGCAGCTCACCGCGGTTAGCTCAAGGTGAGCAGTTCTTC. It yields the protein CASSSPRLAQGEQFF.

This clone came up once. This chain connects TRBV5-6 to TRBJ2-5, with 8 bases matching TRBD2. There are 14 residues in the CDR3. CDR1 SGHDT and CDR2 YYEEEE come from the germline V gene. The V and J ends lost 3 bases and 4 bases, in that order; junction bases with no gene match: 5. This CDR3 is CASSWGLAGETQYF. The CDR3, as DNA: TGTGCCAGCAGCTGGGGTCTAGCGGGAGAGACCCAGTACTTC.

CDR3 nucleotides: TGTGCCAGCAGTTCCGGGCCCATCGACAGGCCAAACTATGGCTACACCTTC. Translating it yields CASSSGPIDRPNYGYTF. The chain has TRBV28 and TRBJ1-2, with a possible D match to TRBD1 (6 bases). Germline V gene lookup returns CDR1 MDHEN and CDR2 SYDVKM. The CDR3 is 17 residues long. The V and J ends lost 4 bases and 2 bases respectively, with 20 bases between them.

This chain uses TRBV7-2 with TRBJ2-7; 10 bases map to TRBD1. V trimming: 2 bases; J trimming: 4 bases; junction bases outside the gene matches: 2. This CDR3 is built from 14 residues. The germline CDR1 and CDR2 sequences are SGHTA and FQGNSA. CDR3 amino acids: CASSLRDRGYEQYF. As DNA, the CDR3 is TGTGCCAGCAGCTTAAGGGACAGGGGTTACGAGCAGTACTTC.

J is TRBJ2-7 and V is TRBV11-2; D might be TRBD1 (6 bases). The length of the CDR3 is 16 residues. Per germline, CDR1 SGHAT and CDR2 FQNNGV. Trimming stripped 5 bases from V and 1 base from J, with 18 bases between. The DNA for the CDR3 is TGTGCCAGCAGCAAACGACCGGACAGAACTTCCTACGAGCAGTACTTC. Protein: CASSKRPDRTSYEQYF.

The chain uses TRBV19 and TRBJ2-3; D is possibly TRBD2 (6 bases). V lost 7 bases, J lost 1 base, and 9 bases lay in between. The CDR3 totals 13 residues. In germline, CDR1 is LNHDA, CDR2 SQIVND (reference sequence). The CDR3 bases are TGTGCCAGTAAGGAGCGGGGCACAGATACGCAGTATTTT. It translates to CASKERGTDTQYF.

This sequence joins TRBV27 and TRBJ2-3; 10 bases map to TRBD2. Per the germline V gene, CDR1 is MNHEY and CDR2 is SMNVEV (reference sequence). The CDR3 runs to 14 residues. V dropped 8 bases and J dropped 4; count of bases not matched to a gene: 6. The CDR3 DNA reads TGTGCCAGCTCTAGCGGGAGATACCCAGATACGCAGTATTTT. Protein: CASSSGRYPDTQYF.

The chain uses TRBV5-6 and TRBJ2-7, with D perhaps TRBD2 (6 bases). Trimming left V 2 bases short and J 2 bases short, with 17 bases between. CDR1 and CDR2 from the germline V gene are SGHDT and YYEEEE. The CDR3 is 16 amino acids. CDR3 DNA: TGTGCCAGCAGCTTAGGGACTCCCATTACGGCCTACGAGCAGTACTTC. It is translated as CASSLGTPITAYEQYF.

The chain recombines TRBV11-2 with TRBJ1-1; a weak D match, TRBD1 (5 bases). Germline CDR1 SGHAT, CDR2 FQNNGV. The CDR3 covers 18 residues. V dropped 1 base and J dropped 0 bases, with 18 bases sitting between them. CDR3 sequence (DNA): TGTGCCAGCAGCTTAGGCCTCAGGGAGTTGTCCATGAACACTGAAGCTTTCTTT. Translation: CASSLGLRELSMNTEAFF.

This chain connects TRBV27 to TRBJ2-5; no clear D. Germline V gives CDR1 MNHEY, CDR2 SMNVEV (reference sequence). Trimming pared 3 bases from V and 3 bases from J, leaving 8 bases between. The CDR3 is made up of 13 amino acids. This chain's CDR3 is CASSFGAEETQYF. CDR3 sequence (DNA): TGTGCCAGCAGTTTTGGTGCGGAAGAGACCCAGTACTTC.

The rearrangement uses TRBV27 and TRBJ1-1; a possible D gene is TRBD1 (5 bases). Per germline, CDR1 MNHEY and CDR2 SMNVEV (reference sequence). The CDR3 extends over 14 amino acids. V shed 2 bases and J shed 3 bases, with 10 bases lying between them. The CDR3 sequence: CASSLRGYHTEAFF. The CDR3 DNA is TGTGCCAGCAGTTTACGGGGGTACCACACTGAAGCTTTCTTT.

This chain joins TRBV28 and TRBJ2-2, with D uncertain. The germline CDR1 and CDR2 sequences are MDHEN and SYDVKM. V was shortened by 5 bases and J by 6 bases, with 10 bases between the two germline ends. CDR3 length: 13 amino acids. DNA of the CDR3: TGTGCCAGCAGTATCGAAGGGCCCGGGGAGCTGTTTTTT. It translates to CASSIEGPGELFF.

The chain recombines TRBV5-1 with TRBJ2-7; perhaps TRBD2 as D (6 bases). Germline V gene data show CDR1 as SGHRS and CDR2 as YFSETQ. Trimming stripped 4 bases from V and 2 bases from J, with 19 bases between. The CDR3 consists of 16 residues. The CDR3, as DNA: TGCGCCAGCAGCCCCCCGGAAGTCGGGGGAGCCTACGAGCAGTACTTC. It yields the protein CASSPPEVGGAYEQYF.

In DNA, the CDR3 is TGTGCCAGCAGCTTATCACATGGAGCGGGGGGCTACGAGCAGTACTTC. Translation: CASSLSHGAGGYEQYF. The V gene is TRBV7-9, the J gene TRBJ2-7; 9 nucleotides match TRBD2. Germline lookup yields CDR1 SEHNR and CDR2 FQNEAQ (reference sequence). V lost 2 bases, J lost 3 bases, and 8 bases stayed unmatched. The CDR3 consists of 16 residues.

The rearrangement joins TRBV7-6 to TRBJ1-2; TRBD1 is a possible D gene (5 bases). V shed 1 base and J shed 4 bases, with 19 bases lying between them. The CDR3 is 17 residues long. Germline V gene lookup returns CDR1 SGHVS and CDR2 FNYEAQ. CDR3 in amino acids: CASSLGPGPYGSYGYTF. CDR3 nucleotides: TGTGCCAGCAGCTTAGGACCAGGGCCCTATGGGAGCTATGGCTACACCTTC.

CDR3 nucleotides: TGTGCCAGCAGTTTAAGGTCCAGTTGGGGACAGGGCTACAATGAGCAGTTCTTC. Its translation is CASSLRSSWGQGYNEQFF. This chain links TRBV28 with TRBJ2-1; TRBD1 agrees at 9 bases. Trimming removed 2 bases from V and 3 bases from J; junction bases left unmatched: 11. The CDR3 extends over 18 amino acids. Germline V gene data show CDR1 as MDHEN and CDR2 as SYDVKM. The full variable domain, completed using reference TRBV28 and TRBJ2-1, is DVKVTQSSRYLVKRTGEKVFLECVQDMDHENMFWYRQDPGLGLRLIYFSYDVKMKEKGDIPEGYSVSREKKERFSLILESASTNQTSMYLCASSLRSSWGQGYNEQFFGPGTRLTVL.

The chain's CDR3 is CASSSDRRDLNEQFF. CDR3 DNA sequence: TGTGCCAGCAGCAGCGACCGCCGGGACCTCAATGAGCAGTTCTTC. The J gene is TRBJ2-1, the V gene TRBV5-4; the D gene could be TRBD1 or TRBD2 (5 bases each). This CDR3 has 15 residues. Germline values: CDR1 SGHNT, CDR2 YYREEE (reference sequence). The germline V and J ends were trimmed by 4 bases and 6 bases, with 17 bases remaining between them.

The DNA of the CDR3 is TGTGCCAGCAGCCGTTGGGGGGGGGTCGAGAAACTGTTTTTT. Translation: CASSRWGGVEKLFF. The rearrangement joins TRBV6-5 to TRBJ1-4, with a tentative D call TRBD1 (5 bases). CDR1 is MNHEY, CDR2 SVGAGI, per germline. V was shortened by 6 bases and J by 11 bases, with 19 bases between the two germline ends. The CDR3 extends over 14 amino acids.

The gene calls are TRBV11-2 and TRBJ1-5; D is perhaps TRBD1 (5 bases). The germline V gene has CDR1 SGHAT and CDR2 FQNNGV. This CDR3 has 15 residues. With 5 bases removed from V and 7 bases from J, the gap between germline ends came to 18 bases. The CDR3 protein is CASSRGRGKAQPQHF. CDR3 DNA sequence: TGTGCCAGCAGCCGAGGGAGGGGAAAAGCACAGCCCCAGCATTTT.

The chain links TRBV6-4 to TRBJ2-7, with unresolved D. Germline CDR1 and CDR2: MRHNA and SNTAGT. Between the trimmed V and J ends, which lost 0 bases and 2 bases, there was a span of 14 bases. The CDR3 covers 16 residues. CDR3 coding DNA: TGTGCCAGCAGTGACTCGTTCTCGGCAGAACCCTACGAGCAGTACTTC. It specifies CASSDSFSAEPYEQYF.

This CDR3 reads CASSLKAAGYTGELFF. DNA of the CDR3: TGTGCCAGCAGCTTAAAAGCTGCGGGTTATACCGGGGAGCTGTTTTTT. The chain carries TRBV7-9 and TRBJ2-2; D might be TRBD2 (5 bases). The CDR3 consists of 16 residues. V gave up 2 bases and J gave up 5 bases, with 15 bases separating them. Per germline, CDR1 SEHNR and CDR2 FQNEAQ (reference sequence).

The chain is built from TRBV11-2 and TRBJ2-7, with D perhaps matching TRBD1 (6 bases). The ends were cut back, 4 bases at V and 3 bases at J, with 16 bases in the middle. CDR3 size: 15 residues. Germline V gives CDR1 SGHAT, CDR2 FQNNGV. The chain's CDR3 is CASSSARDKRYEQYF. CDR3 nucleotide sequence: TGTGCCAGCAGCTCGGCCCGGGACAAGCGCTACGAGCAGTACTTC.

The V and J genes are TRBV7-6 and TRBJ2-1; 7 positions agree with TRBD2. Germline V CDR1 and CDR2: SGHVS, FNYEAQ. The CDR3 has 16 amino acids. The trim removed 1 base at V and 0 bases at J, leaving 3 bases unmatched. The chain's CDR3 is CASSLEGGSSYNEQFF. CDR3 sequence (DNA): TGTGCCAGCAGCTTAGAAGGCGGGAGCTCCTACAATGAGCAGTTCTTC. Variable domain in full (rest from reference TRBV7-6 and TRBJ2-1): GAGVSQSPRYKVTKRGQDVALRCDPISGHVSLYWYRQALGQGPEFLTYFNYEAQQDKSGLPNDRFSAERPEGSISTLTIQRTEQRDSAMYRCASSLEGGSSYNEQFFGPGTRLTVL.

The chain carries TRBV9 and TRBJ2-3; D gene ambiguous. With 5 bases removed from V and 0 bases from J, the gap between germline ends came to 10 bases. The CDR3 loop spans 14 amino acids. Germline values: CDR1 SGDLS, CDR2 YYNGEE. CDR3 DNA sequence: TGTGCCAGCAGTCGTAGCAGAAGCACAGATACGCAGTATTTT. Translation gives CASSRSRSTDTQYF. The full variable domain, its missing parts supplied by reference TRBV9 and TRBJ2-3, is DSGVTQTPKHLITATGQRVTLRCSPRSGDLSVYWYQQSLDQGLQFLIQYYNGEERAKGNILERFSAQQFPDLHSELNLSSLELGDSALYFCASSRSRSTDTQYFGPGTRLTVL.